These T cell receptor beta chains were read from a single sample in a study of OX40 agonist ivuxolimab in advanced cancers. Sequenced by immunoSEQ multiplex PCR; TCRdb stores in-frame clones only, minus some. The sample includes tens of thousands of clones, less than 95% seen only once; the top ten take about 0.35%. The specimen comprised CD4+ or CD8+ T cells sorted from blood, sampled in a trial of the OX40 agonist ivuxolimab. All receptors derive from an adult with an advanced solid tumor such as melanoma, head and neck, liver or kidney cancer. Both conserved end residues are part of each CDR3. Each record gives: J gene, D gene, V gene, clone size, CDR3 DNA, CDR3 protein. A D gene is named only where the DNA matches it firmly. Clone size is given for some rows only: seen once, a few or many times, or a class if the clone is expanded.

>TRBJ2-1|TRBD1|TRBV7-3|-
TGTGCCAGCAGCTTAAACCCCCTGGGCAGGGGGTTCGGTAATGAGCAGTTCTTC
CASSLNPLGRGFGNEQFF
>TRBJ2-5|TRBD2|TRBV11-3|-
TGTGCCAGCAGCGAAGGAGATCGGGGGGGCTTTCAAGAGACCCAGTACTTC
CASSEGDRGGFQETQYF
>TRBJ1-5|TRBD1|TRBV4-1|-
TGCGCCAGCAGCCAAGAAAGACAGGGAGGTCAGCCCCAGCATTTT
CASSQERQGGQPQHF
>TRBJ1-2|TRBD1|TRBV7-9|few
TGTGCCAGCAGCTTAACAGGGGCGGACTATGGCTACACCTTC
CASSLTGADYGYTF
>TRBJ2-6|-|TRBV30|-
TGTGCCTGGAACCCCACCGGGATTTCTCCCGTCCTGACTTTC
CAWNPTGISPVLTF
>TRBJ2-2|-|TRBV10-3|-
TGTGCCATCGGCAGGGGACAGAACACCGGGGAGCTGTTTTTT
CAIGRGQNTGELFF
>TRBJ1-1|TRBD1|TRBV2|few
TGTGCCAGCAAACGGACAGGGCAGACTGAAGCTTTCTTT
CASKRTGQTEAFF
>TRBJ2-6|-|TRBV6-9|-
TGTGCCAGCACCCCGGACAGTTTAAATTTCTCTGGGGCCAACGTCCTGACTTTC
CASTPDSLNFSGANVLTF
>TRBJ1-1|-|TRBV14|-
TGTGCCAGCAGCCGGGATTTGAACACTGAAGCTTTCTTT
CASSRDLNTEAFF
>TRBJ2-6|-|TRBV18|-
TGTGCCAGCTCACAGGCGACAGGGGCCAACGTCCTGACTTTC
CASSQATGANVLTF
>TRBJ2-1|TRBD2|TRBV11-3|-
TGTGCCAGCAGCTCTAGCGGGGGAGGCTCCTACAATGAGCAGTTCTTC
CASSSSGGGSYNEQFF
>TRBJ2-3|TRBD2|TRBV5-1|-
TGCGCCAGCAGCTTGGGGCTAGCGGGGGTGCCCCGCACAGATACGCAGTATTTT
CASSLGLAGVPRTDTQYF
>TRBJ2-2|TRBD2|TRBV9|-
TGTGCCAGCAGCGTAGTTAGCGGGGGGAACACCGGGGAGCTGTTTTTT
CASSVVSGGNTGELFF
>TRBJ2-1|TRBD2|TRBV7-6|-
TGTGCCAGCAGCTTAACTAGCGGGGGGACCGACAATGAGCAGTTCTTC
CASSLTSGGTDNEQFF
>TRBJ2-5|TRBD2|TRBV4-1|-
TGCGCCAGCAGCCAAGATAGGGGAACTAGCGGGTACCAAGAGACCCAGTACTTC
CASSQDRGTSGYQETQYF
>TRBJ2-2|TRBD1|TRBV28|-
TGTGCCAGCAGCCCGACAGGGGCTAACACCGGGGAGCTGTTTTTT
CASSPTGANTGELFF
>TRBJ2-5|-|TRBV4-1|-
TGCGCCAGCAGCCTTCAGGACCTACAAGAGACCCAGTACTTC
CASSLQDLQETQYF
>TRBJ1-1|-|TRBV7-8|-
TGTGCCAGCAGCTTAGCGCGCCCGGGAACCACCACTGAAGCTTTCTTT
CASSLARPGTTTEAFF
>TRBJ2-7|-|TRBV6-5|-
TGTGCCAGCAGTTACTCAGGGACAAAGCACGAGCAGTACTTC
CASSYSGTKHEQYF
>TRBJ1-5|-|TRBV7-2|-
TGTGCCAGCAGCGTAAATCCCGGGCTTCAGCATTTT
CASSVNPGLQHF
>TRBJ2-2|-|TRBV19|-
TGTGCCAGTAGTATGGACACCCCGAACACCGGGGAGCTGTTTTTT
CASSMDTPNTGELFF
>TRBJ1-2|TRBD1|TRBV6-5|-
TGTGCCAGCAGTTTGGCGACAGGGGAAAACTATGGCTACACCTTC
CASSLATGENYGYTF
>TRBJ1-5|TRBD1|TRBV28|-
TGTGCCAGCAGATTCGACAGGGTACAGCCCCAGCATTTT
CASRFDRVQPQHF
>TRBJ2-5|-|TRBV5-1|once
TGCGCCAGCAGCTTTATCGGCGTCGGGGGCCAAGAGACCCAGTACTTC
CASSFIGVGGQETQYF
>TRBJ1-1|-|TRBV28|once
TGTGCCAGCTCCTGGCTGAACACTGAAGCTTTCTTT
CASSWLNTEAFF
>TRBJ1-5|-|TRBV5-6|few
TGTGCCAGCAGCCTAAGGCCCTCCGATCAGCCCCAGCATTTT
CASSLRPSDQPQHF
>TRBJ1-1|-|TRBV10-3|-
TGTGCCATCAGTGCTCAATACACGGGGTGGGGGAACACTGAAGCTTTCTTT
CAISAQYTGWGNTEAFF
>TRBJ1-6|-|TRBV28|-
TGTGCCAGCAGTTTGGTGGGGGCTCGATCACCCCTCCACTTT
CASSLVGARSPLHF